Following are 18 T cell receptor beta chains from one sample sequenced in a study of CD8 T cells in ankylosing spondylitis. TCRdb itself ran the 5' RACE reads through MiXCR, one entry per CDR3 protein. The table records 250,000 or so distinct CDR3 sequences, 20% to 30% of them present only once. The sequenced material came from blood, either unsorted or a sorted T cell fraction (not recorded which). These receptors all come from a male donor with ankylosing spondylitis or in good health (not recorded which).

This clonotype was found many times. V usage is TRBV5-4 and J usage is TRBJ1-2; possibly TRBD1 for D (5 bases). From germline, CDR1 is SGHNT and CDR2 YYREEE (reference sequence). The germline V and J ends were trimmed by 0 bases and 3 bases, with 21 bases remaining between them. CDR3 length: 18 amino acids. The chain's CDR3 is CASSLGGYPGTDDYGYTF. The CDR3 DNA reads as TGTGCCAGCAGCTTGGGGGGGTACCCCGGGACGGATGACTATGGCTACACCTTC.

The V call is TRBV12-3 or TRBV12-4, the J call TRBJ2-3; the D gene could be TRBD1 or TRBD2 (5 bases each). This CDR3 contains 18 residues. V was clipped by 11 bases and J by 1 base, with 28 bases between them. The CDR3 here is CALSLGERRHRGTDTQYF. CDR3 nucleotide sequence: TGTGCCCTCAGTTTAGGGGAGAGACGGCATAGGGGCACAGATACGCAGTATTTT.

This clonotype was observed once. The chain joins TRBV20-1 to TRBJ2-7, with D unclear. Between the trimmed V and J ends, which lost 5 bases and 5 bases, there was a span of 22 bases. The CDR3 length is 15 residues. Germline values: CDR1 DFQATT, CDR2 SNEGSKA (reference sequence). In DNA form, the CDR3 reads TGCAGTGCTCAAATCCCGGCTGGGGTTTGGAACGAGCAGTACTTC. This translates into CSAQIPAGVWNEQYF.

This clonotype was picked up many times. The chain uses TRBV10-3 and TRBJ2-7, with 8 positions matching TRBD1. Germline V gene lookup returns CDR1 ENHRY and CDR2 SYGVKD. The CDR3 runs 13 residues. Trimming took 8 bases from V and 3 from J; bases not matched to a gene: 6. This CDR3 is CAIGPTGDYEQYF. CDR3 bases: TGTGCCATCGGACCGACAGGGGACTACGAGCAGTACTTC.

The table lists this clonotype with a few counts. The CDR3 spells CSVGPPGGYTF. CDR3 DNA sequence: TGCAGCGTAGGACCCCCAGGGGGCTACACCTTC. V gene TRBV29-1 combines with J gene TRBJ1-2; D possibly corresponds to TRBD1 (5 bases). The length of the CDR3 is 11 residues. Germline CDR1 reads SQVTM; CDR2 reads ANQGSEA. V was trimmed by 6 bases and J by 8 bases, leaving 13 bases between them.

Ten or more counts support this clonotype. The CDR3 sequence: CASSTHGNTIYF. CDR3 coding DNA: TGTGCCAGCAGCACTCATGGAAACACCATATATTTT. This chain connects TRBV6-6 to TRBJ1-3; D not resolved. Germline values: CDR1 MNHNY, CDR2 SVGAGI (reference sequence). Trimming removed 6 bases at V and 3 bases at J, with 6 bases between. CDR3 length equals 12 residues.

This clonotype was seen just once. V usage is TRBV29-1 and J usage is TRBJ1-1; D is unclear. In germline, CDR1 is SQVTM, CDR2 ANQGSEA. Trimming stripped 4 bases from V and 3 bases from J, with 9 bases between. This CDR3 spans 12 amino acids. The CDR3 reads CSVGFGDTEAFF. CDR3 bases: TGCAGCGTTGGGTTTGGGGACACTGAAGCTTTCTTT.

The chain links TRBV20-1 to TRBJ2-3; 15 bases line up with TRBD2. The CDR3 sequence is 17 residues long. Germline CDR1 and CDR2: DFQATT and SNEGSKA (reference sequence). Trimming at V came to 6 bases and at J to 0 bases, leaving 7 bases not matched to a gene. The CDR3 spells CSADGTSGGISTDTQYF. In DNA, the CDR3 is TGCAGTGCCGACGGGACTAGCGGGGGGATTAGCACAGATACGCAGTATTTT.

Only a few counts were recorded for this clonotype. This chain joins TRBV20-1 and TRBJ2-4; a weak D match, TRBD2 (6 bases). CDR1 is DFQATT, CDR2 SNEGSKA, per germline (reference sequence). This CDR3 is built from 15 residues. Trimming removed 2 bases from V and 0 bases from J, with 11 bases in between. CDR3: CSARRGKEAKNIQYF. CDR3 DNA sequence: TGCAGTGCTAGACGCGGGAAGGAAGCCAAAAACATTCAGTACTTC.

This clonotype was seen many times. The chain carries TRBV20-1 and TRBJ2-1; D gene unclear. CDR3 length equals 14 residues. V was cut by 2 bases and J by 1 base, with 9 bases left in between. Germline V gene data show CDR1 as DFQATT and CDR2 as SNEGSKA (reference sequence). CDR3 loop: CSARQGISYNEQFF. For the CDR3, the DNA is TGCAGTGCTAGACAAGGGATATCCTACAATGAGCAGTTCTTC.

This chain links TRBV10-3 with TRBJ2-3; D is unresolved. This CDR3 has 13 residues. Trimming stripped 2 bases from V and 3 bases from J, with 6 bases between. Germline CDR1 is ENHRY and CDR2 is SYGVKD. CDR3 DNA sequence: TGTGCCATCAGTGAGGAAAATACAGATACGCAGTATTTT. It encodes CAISEENTDTQYF.

This clonotype was found many times. J is TRBJ1-5 and V is TRBV3-1, with TRBD1 matching over 7 bases. Germline loops: CDR1 LGHDT, CDR2 YNNKEL (reference sequence). The CDR3 is 12 residues long. V shed 8 bases, J shed 4 bases, and the junction held 2 bases outside the gene matches. CDR3 DNA sequence: TGTGCCAGCGGGGACAGTAATCAGCCCCAGCATTTT. This translates into CASGDSNQPQHF.

The chain couples TRBV12-3 or TRBV12-4 to TRBJ2-1; TRBD2 is a possible D gene (6 bases). The CDR3 runs 14 residues. The V gene lost 6 bases and the J gene lost 9 bases, with 18 bases spanning the gap. This CDR3 reads CASRSPLATVEQFF. The CDR3 DNA reads TGTGCCAGCAGGTCTCCACTAGCAACTGTTGAGCAGTTCTTC.

This clonotype was detected only a few times. Possible read error: a much larger clone is one base away. The V call is TRBV12-3 or TRBV12-4, the J call TRBJ2-1; D unresolved. There are 11 residues in the CDR3. The V end lost 2 bases, the J end lost 6 bases, and 2 bases lay between the germline ends. The CDR3 region is CASSLINEQFF. DNA of the CDR3: TGTGCCAGCAGTTTAATCAATGAGCAGTTCTTC.

This chain links TRBV12-3 or TRBV12-4 with TRBJ2-5; TRBD1 matches at 8 bases. V trimming: 3 bases; J trimming: 5 bases; junction bases outside the gene matches: 5. The length of the CDR3 is 14 residues. CDR3 sequence reads: CASSLRDRMETQYF. For the CDR3, the DNA is TGTGCCAGCAGTTTGAGGGACAGGATGGAGACCCAGTACTTC.

The chain carries TRBV5-4 and TRBJ2-7, with 9 bases fitting TRBD1. V was clipped by 5 bases and J by 6 bases; unmatched bases: 9. Germline V CDR1 and CDR2: SGHNT, YYREEE (reference sequence). The CDR3 runs 14 residues. The CDR3 is CASSWDRAPFEQYF. CDR3 sequence (DNA): TGTGCCAGCAGTTGGGACAGGGCTCCTTTCGAGCAGTACTTC.

CDR3 nucleotides: TGCAGCGGGGCGCGTAGAGTCCAAGAGACCCAGTACTTC. Amino acid sequence: CSGARRVQETQYF. The V call is TRBV29-1, the J call TRBJ2-5, with D uncertain. The V end lost 7 bases, the J end lost 1 base, and 13 bases lay between the germline ends. This CDR3 is built from 13 residues. Germline V lookup: CDR1 SQVTM, CDR2 ANQGSEA. Combining the CDR3 with reference TRBV29-1 and TRBJ2-5 gives the whole variable domain SAVISQKPSRDICQRGTSLTIQCQVDSQVTMMFWYRQQPGQSLTLIATANQGSEATYESGFVIDKFPISRPNLTFSTLTVSNMSPEDSSIYLCSGARRVQETQYFGPGTRLLVL.

This sequence joins TRBV9 and TRBJ2-5; TRBD2 agrees at 9 bases. Germline assignment: CDR1 SGDLS and CDR2 YYNGEE. With V trimmed by 0 bases and J by 3 bases, 3 bases remained unmatched. The CDR3 sequence is 15 residues long. CDR3 sequence reads: CASSVGIAGEETQYF. In DNA form, the CDR3 reads TGTGCCAGCAGCGTAGGAATAGCGGGGGAAGAGACCCAGTACTTC.